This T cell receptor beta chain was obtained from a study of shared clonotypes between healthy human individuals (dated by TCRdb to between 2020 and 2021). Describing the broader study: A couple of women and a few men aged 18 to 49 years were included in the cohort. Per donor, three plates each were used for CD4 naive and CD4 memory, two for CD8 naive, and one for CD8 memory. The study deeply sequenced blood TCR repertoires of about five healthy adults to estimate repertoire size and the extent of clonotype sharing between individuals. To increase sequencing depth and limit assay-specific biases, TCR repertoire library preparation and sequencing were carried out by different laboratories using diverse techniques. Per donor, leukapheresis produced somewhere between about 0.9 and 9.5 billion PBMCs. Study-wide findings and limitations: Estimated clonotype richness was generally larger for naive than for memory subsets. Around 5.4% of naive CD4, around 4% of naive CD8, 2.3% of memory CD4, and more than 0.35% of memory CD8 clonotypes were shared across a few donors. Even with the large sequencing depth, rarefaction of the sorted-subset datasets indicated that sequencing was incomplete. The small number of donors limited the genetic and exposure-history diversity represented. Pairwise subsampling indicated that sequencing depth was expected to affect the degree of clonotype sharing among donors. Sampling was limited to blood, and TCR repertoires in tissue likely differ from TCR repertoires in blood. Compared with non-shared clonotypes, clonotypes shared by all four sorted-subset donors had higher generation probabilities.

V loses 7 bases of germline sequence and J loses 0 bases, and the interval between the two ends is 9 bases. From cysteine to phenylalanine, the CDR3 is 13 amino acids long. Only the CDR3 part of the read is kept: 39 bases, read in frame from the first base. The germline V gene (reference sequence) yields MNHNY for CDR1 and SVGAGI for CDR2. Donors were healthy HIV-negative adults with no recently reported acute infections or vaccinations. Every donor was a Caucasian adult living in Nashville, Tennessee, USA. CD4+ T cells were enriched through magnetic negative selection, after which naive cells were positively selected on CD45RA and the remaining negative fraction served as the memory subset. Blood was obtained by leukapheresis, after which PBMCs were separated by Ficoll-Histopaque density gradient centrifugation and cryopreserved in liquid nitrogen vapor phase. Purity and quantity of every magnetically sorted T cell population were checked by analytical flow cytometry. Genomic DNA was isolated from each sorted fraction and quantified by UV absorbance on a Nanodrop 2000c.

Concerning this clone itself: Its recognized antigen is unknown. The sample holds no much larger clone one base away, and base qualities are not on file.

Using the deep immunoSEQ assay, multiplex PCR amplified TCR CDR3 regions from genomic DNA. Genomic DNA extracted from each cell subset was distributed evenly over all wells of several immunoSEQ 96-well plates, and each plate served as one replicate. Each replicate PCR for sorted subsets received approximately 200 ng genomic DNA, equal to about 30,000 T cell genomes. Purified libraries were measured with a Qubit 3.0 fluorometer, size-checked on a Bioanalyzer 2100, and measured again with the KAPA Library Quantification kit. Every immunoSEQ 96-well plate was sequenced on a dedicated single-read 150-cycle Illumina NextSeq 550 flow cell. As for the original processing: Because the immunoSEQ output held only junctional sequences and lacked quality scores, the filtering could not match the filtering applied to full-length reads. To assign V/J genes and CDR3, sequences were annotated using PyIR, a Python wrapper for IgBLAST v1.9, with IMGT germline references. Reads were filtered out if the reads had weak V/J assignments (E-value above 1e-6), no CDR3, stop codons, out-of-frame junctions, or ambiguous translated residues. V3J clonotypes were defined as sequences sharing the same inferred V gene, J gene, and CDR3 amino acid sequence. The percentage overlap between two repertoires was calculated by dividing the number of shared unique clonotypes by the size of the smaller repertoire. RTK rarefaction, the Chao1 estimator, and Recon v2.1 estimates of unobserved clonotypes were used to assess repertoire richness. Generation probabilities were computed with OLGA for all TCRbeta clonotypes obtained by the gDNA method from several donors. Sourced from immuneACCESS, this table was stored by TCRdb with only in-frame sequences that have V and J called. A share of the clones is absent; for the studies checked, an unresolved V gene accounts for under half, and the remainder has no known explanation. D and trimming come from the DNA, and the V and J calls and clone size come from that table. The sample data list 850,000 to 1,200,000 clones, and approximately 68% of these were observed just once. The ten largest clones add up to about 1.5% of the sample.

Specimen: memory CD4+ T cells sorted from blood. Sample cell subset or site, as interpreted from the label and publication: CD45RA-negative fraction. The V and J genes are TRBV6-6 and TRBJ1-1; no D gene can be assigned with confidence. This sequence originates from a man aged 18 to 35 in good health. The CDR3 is CASINSMNTEAFF. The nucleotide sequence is TGTGCCAGCATAAACAGCATGAACACTGAAGCTTTCTTT.